This entry lists 12 T cell receptor beta chains sequenced from one sample in a study of cytomegalovirus exposure and HLA in healthy donors. Primers: 60 Vbeta forward and 13 Jbeta reverse. Assay: immunoSEQ multiplex PCR; the TCRdb copy retains only in-frame clones and omits some. The sample records about 98,000 clones, approximately 70% being singletons. The sequencing sample was made of PBMCs. All receptors derive from a man aged 50 to 60 in good health and CMV-seronegative.

This clone was recorded a few times. CDR3 DNA sequence: TGTGCCAGCAGCTTGGGACTGGATACGCAGTATTTT. Protein product: CASSLGLDTQYF. The chain is built from TRBV5-5 and TRBJ2-3; no definite D call. Germline-derived CDR1 and CDR2 are SGHKS and YYEKEE (reference sequence). The CDR3 spans 12 residues. V gave up 0 bases and J gave up 6 bases, with 5 bases separating them. Looking up the rest from reference TRBV5-5 and TRBJ2-3 gives the full variable domain: DAGVTQSPTHLIKTRGQQVTLRCSPISGHKSVSWYQQVLGQGPQFIFQYYEKEERGRGNFPDRFSARQFPNYSSELNVNALLLGDSALYLCASSLGLDTQYFGPGTRLTVL.

A word on this clone: The junction differs from germline at one of its ends, possibly a read error. The CDR3 sequence is CASSPYSGTSHEQYF. The CDR3 DNA follows: TGTGCCAGCAGCCCATATAGCGGGACCTCCCACGAGCAGTACTTC. V gene TRBV9 combines with J gene TRBJ2-5; 8 bases are a match to TRBD2. The J call is doubtful: the DNA matches TRBJ2-7 better. Germline V gene lookup returns CDR1 SGDLS and CDR2 YYNGEE. CDR3 length equals 15 residues.

The chain recombines TRBV28 with TRBJ2-1; D may be TRBD2 (5 bases). This CDR3 has 14 residues. V gave up 2 bases and J gave up 7 bases, with 12 bases separating them. Germline loops: CDR1 MDHEN, CDR2 SYDVKM. The CDR3 nucleotides read TGTGCCAGCAGTTTACCAGGAGGCGGTAATGAGCAGTTCTTC. This gives the protein CASSLPGGGNEQFF.

The rearrangement links TRBV6-1 to TRBJ1-5; 7 bases map to TRBD1. The CDR3 covers 17 residues. Germline V gene data show CDR1 as MNHNS and CDR2 as SASEGT. J lost 7 bases, V lost 1 base, and 13 bases had no gene match. The chain's CDR3 is CASSEGIIRTGRQPQHF. CDR3 bases: TGTGCCAGCAGTGAAGGCATTATCCGGACAGGTCGACAGCCCCAGCATTTT.

This chain connects TRBV30 to TRBJ1-1; D might be TRBD1 (5 bases). Germline CDR1 GTSNPN, CDR2 SVGIG (reference sequence). V was clipped by 2 bases and J by 1 base, with 11 bases between them. The CDR3 covers 14 residues. CDR3 coding DNA: TGTGCCTGGAGTTTTGGACACACGAACACTGAAGCTTTCTTT. Translation: CAWSFGHTNTEAFF.

This clone was detected only once. The chain employs TRBV27 and TRBJ2-2; no clear D. V was clipped by 8 bases and J by 3 bases, with 7 bases between them. CDR1 is MNHEY and CDR2 is SMNVEV in the germline V gene (reference sequence). The CDR3 length is 12 residues. The CDR3 loop is CASREDTGELFF. The DNA for the CDR3 is TGTGCCAGCCGAGAGGACACCGGGGAGCTGTTTTTT.

The V and J genes are TRBV19 and TRBJ2-7; TRBD1 matches at 10 bases. The germline CDR1 and CDR2 sequences are LNHDA and SQIVND (reference sequence). The CDR3 is 13 amino acids. V shed 4 bases, J shed 6 bases, and the junction held 3 bases outside the gene matches. This CDR3 reads CASSSDRGLEQYF. For the CDR3, the DNA is TGTGCCAGTAGTAGCGACAGGGGGCTCGAGCAGTACTTC.

The V call is TRBV19, the J call TRBJ1-5, with 10 bases fitting TRBD1. The length of the CDR3 is 14 residues. V was clipped by 5 bases and J by 5 bases; unmatched bases: 3. The germline V gene encodes CDR1 LNHDA and CDR2 SQIVND (reference sequence). CDR3 sequence: CASSVTGGYQPQHF. The CDR3 coding sequence is TGTGCCAGTAGTGTGACAGGGGGCTATCAGCCCCAGCATTTT.

This clone was observed a few times. V usage is TRBV18 and J usage is TRBJ1-4; tentative D call: TRBD1 (6 bases). V lost 1 base and J lost 8, with 14 bases in between. CDR1 is KGHSH, CDR2 LQKENI, per germline. This CDR3 has 15 residues. The CDR3 DNA follows: TGTGCCAGCTCACCACGTCAGGGGTCTGGAGAAAAACTGTTTTTT. Amino acid sequence: CASSPRQGSGEKLFF.

The chain combines TRBV10-3 with TRBJ1-2, with 8 bases matching TRBD1. V lost 0 bases and J lost 8; bases outside the gene matches: 8. The CDR3 has 15 amino acids. From germline, CDR1 is ENHRY and CDR2 SYGVKD. For the CDR3, the DNA is TGTGCCATCAGTGAGTCAAGGACAGGGACTCAAGGCTACACCTTC. It is translated as CAISESRTGTQGYTF.

V gene TRBV7-2 combines with J gene TRBJ2-7; 8 bases match TRBD1. Germline V gene data show CDR1 as SGHTA and CDR2 as FQGNSA. This CDR3 contains 14 residues. Unmatched junction bases numbered 3, after V lost 3 bases and J lost 2 bases. Written as DNA, the CDR3 is TGTGCCAGCAGCTTTCACAGGGGGGCCTACGAGCAGTACTTC. Protein product: CASSFHRGAYEQYF.

The chain carries TRBV6-5 and TRBJ1-5; 9 positions agree with TRBD1. V lost 6 bases to trimming and J lost 4 bases; unmatched junction nucleotides: 4. Germline V gene data show CDR1 as MNHEY and CDR2 as SVGAGI. The CDR3 has 14 residues. The CDR3 region has the DNA TGTGCCAGCAGGCCCGGGACAGGGAATCAGCCCCAGCATTTT. This encodes CASRPGTGNQPQHF.